These T cell receptor beta chains were read from a single sample in a study of blood T cell repertoires in COVID-19. Clones were sequenced by immunoSEQ multiplex PCR, and TCRdb holds only the in-frame ones, with some missing. The repertoire holds about 140,000 clones, with approximately 80% as singletons. Sequenced input: peripheral blood. These receptor sequences come from a man aged 55-75 years with active or convalescent COVID-19. Each CDR3 is given with its conserved first and last residue. A D gene is named only where the DNA matches it firmly. Rows may omit the clone size; those that give it use once, few, many or a size class.

cdr3_length: 17; d_call: TRBD1; j_call: TRBJ2-3; v_call: TRBV6-1; clone_size: -; cdr3_nt: TGTGCCAGCAGTGTCACGCGACCGGGACAGGGGAGAGATACGCAGTATTTT; cdr3_aa: CASSVTRPGQGRDTQYF
cdr3_length: 17; d_call: TRBD1; j_call: TRBJ1-5; v_call: TRBV7-9; clone_size: -; cdr3_nt: TGTGCCAGCAGCTTAGGGTTCGAGGGGGCCAAGAATCAGCCCCAGCATTTT; cdr3_aa: CASSLGFEGAKNQPQHF
cdr3_length: 16; d_call: TRBD1; j_call: TRBJ2-3; v_call: TRBV27; clone_size: -; cdr3_nt: TGTGCCAGCAGTTTACGGGCAGGGGGCGAGACAGATACGCAGTATTTT; cdr3_aa: CASSLRAGGETDTQYF
cdr3_length: 13; d_call: TRBD2; j_call: TRBJ2-5; v_call: TRBV4-1; clone_size: -; cdr3_nt: TGCGCCAGCAGACCGGGAGGTGGAGAGACCCAGTACTTC; cdr3_aa: CASRPGGGETQYF
cdr3_length: 12; d_call: -; j_call: TRBJ1-3; v_call: TRBV6-5; clone_size: -; cdr3_nt: TGTGCCAGCAGAGAGAGTAGAAACACCATATATTTT; cdr3_aa: CASRESRNTIYF
cdr3_length: 15; d_call: TRBD1; j_call: TRBJ1-1; v_call: TRBV6-2/TRBV6-3; clone_size: -; cdr3_nt: TGTGCCAGCAGCCCATTAGGGACAGGGGATACTGAAGCTTTCTTT; cdr3_aa: CASSPLGTGDTEAFF
cdr3_length: 16; d_call: -; j_call: TRBJ2-4; v_call: TRBV6-1; clone_size: -; cdr3_nt: TGTGCCAGCAGTGATTGGCGGGAACTAGCCAAAAACATTCAGTACTTC; cdr3_aa: CASSDWRELAKNIQYF
cdr3_length: 15; d_call: -; j_call: TRBJ1-2; v_call: TRBV6-6; clone_size: -; cdr3_nt: TGTGCCAGCAGTTACGTAGGCCAGGCACGATATGGCTACACCTTC; cdr3_aa: CASSYVGQARYGYTF
cdr3_length: 13; d_call: TRBD1; j_call: TRBJ1-4; v_call: TRBV3-1/TRBV3-2; clone_size: -; cdr3_nt: TGTGCCAGCAGCCCTAGACAGGGGGAAAAACTGTTTTTT; cdr3_aa: CASSPRQGEKLFF
cdr3_length: 13; d_call: -; j_call: TRBJ2-7; v_call: TRBV5-5; clone_size: -; cdr3_nt: TGTGCCAGCAACCCGGGGAGTGGGTTGGTCTGGTACTTC; cdr3_aa: CASNPGSGLVWYF
cdr3_length: 16; d_call: -; j_call: TRBJ2-1; v_call: TRBV4-1; clone_size: once; cdr3_nt: TGCGCCAGCAGCCTCCAAGGTTCGAGGCTCGACAATGAGCAGTTCTTC; cdr3_aa: CASSLQGSRLDNEQFF
cdr3_length: 13; d_call: -; j_call: TRBJ2-5; v_call: TRBV12-3/TRBV12-4; clone_size: -; cdr3_nt: TGTGCCAGCAGTTTAGGACAGCAAGAGACCCAGTACTTC; cdr3_aa: CASSLGQQETQYF
cdr3_length: 18; d_call: TRBD2; j_call: TRBJ2-5; v_call: TRBV4-3; clone_size: -; cdr3_nt: TGCGCCAGCAGCCGAGGATTACTAGCGGGGGGACTTCAAGAGACCCAGTACTTC; cdr3_aa: CASSRGLLAGGLQETQYF
cdr3_length: 14; d_call: -; j_call: TRBJ2-1; v_call: TRBV6-2/TRBV6-3; clone_size: -; cdr3_nt: TGTGCCAGCAGTTACTCGCAGGGGTGGAATGAGCAGTTCTTC; cdr3_aa: CASSYSQGWNEQFF
cdr3_length: 16; d_call: -; j_call: TRBJ1-5; v_call: TRBV24-1; clone_size: once; cdr3_nt: TGTGCCACCAGTGATTCCCAGGGGATTAGCAATCAGCCCCAGCATTTT; cdr3_aa: CATSDSQGISNQPQHF
cdr3_length: 11; d_call: -; j_call: TRBJ1-1; v_call: TRBV28; clone_size: once; cdr3_nt: TGTGCCAGCTCTCGGACAGTTGAAGCTTTCTTT; cdr3_aa: CASSRTVEAFF
cdr3_length: 16; d_call: TRBD1; j_call: TRBJ1-3; v_call: TRBV7-2; clone_size: -; cdr3_nt: TGTGCCAGCAGCTTAGACCACAGGGACAGGGGAAACACCATATATTTT; cdr3_aa: CASSLDHRDRGNTIYF
cdr3_length: 13; d_call: -; j_call: TRBJ2-1; v_call: TRBV30; clone_size: -; cdr3_nt: TGTGCCTGGAGTCCCGCCAACGGGAATGAGCAGTTCTTC; cdr3_aa: CAWSPANGNEQFF
cdr3_length: 16; d_call: TRBD1; j_call: TRBJ1-5; v_call: TRBV19; clone_size: -; cdr3_nt: TGTGCCAGTAGTATAGAAGGACAGGGGGCAAGTCAGCCCCAGCATTTT; cdr3_aa: CASSIEGQGASQPQHF
cdr3_length: 17; d_call: TRBD1; j_call: TRBJ1-4; v_call: TRBV5-1; clone_size: -; cdr3_nt: TGCGCCAGCAGCCCCTCCCGGGACAGGGTTTCTCAAGAAAAACTGTTTTTT; cdr3_aa: CASSPSRDRVSQEKLFF
cdr3_length: 14; d_call: TRBD2; j_call: TRBJ2-2; v_call: TRBV5-5; clone_size: -; cdr3_nt: TGTGCCAGCAGCTTGGACCGGGGGGCCGGGGAGCTGTTTTTT; cdr3_aa: CASSLDRGAGELFF
cdr3_length: 18; d_call: TRBD2; j_call: TRBJ2-1; v_call: TRBV4-1; clone_size: -; cdr3_nt: TGCGCCAGCAGCCAAGCCCGGACCCAGCGGGGAAACTACAATGAGCAGTTCTTC; cdr3_aa: CASSQARTQRGNYNEQFF
cdr3_length: 16; d_call: TRBD2; j_call: TRBJ2-1; v_call: TRBV6-2/TRBV6-3; clone_size: -; cdr3_nt: TGTGCCAGCAGTCGTCCCGGGACTAGCGGGGGGAATGAGCAGTTCTTC; cdr3_aa: CASSRPGTSGGNEQFF
cdr3_length: 15; d_call: -; j_call: TRBJ2-5; v_call: TRBV20-1; clone_size: -; cdr3_nt: TGCAGTGCTAGTTCTTGGCAGGCCAACCAAGAGACCCAGTACTTC; cdr3_aa: CSASSWQANQETQYF
cdr3_length: 12; d_call: -; j_call: TRBJ2-3; v_call: TRBV24-1; clone_size: -; cdr3_nt: TGTGCCACCAGTTCGTCCGTAGATACGCAGTATTTT; cdr3_aa: CATSSSVDTQYF
cdr3_length: 14; d_call: TRBD1; j_call: TRBJ1-1; v_call: TRBV7-9; clone_size: -; cdr3_nt: TGTGCCAGCAGCTCGACAGGGGGATCCACTGAAGCTTTCTTT; cdr3_aa: CASSSTGGSTEAFF
cdr3_length: 17; d_call: TRBD1; j_call: TRBJ1-1; v_call: TRBV4-1; clone_size: -; cdr3_nt: TGCGCCAGCAGCCAAGTCCGGACAGGGGGCGGGAACACTGAAGCTTTCTTT; cdr3_aa: CASSQVRTGGGNTEAFF
cdr3_length: 14; d_call: -; j_call: TRBJ1-1; v_call: TRBV27; clone_size: -; cdr3_nt: TGTGCCAGCAGTTTTTACCAGGGGATTGCTGAAGCTTTCTTT; cdr3_aa: CASSFYQGIAEAFF
cdr3_length: 17; d_call: TRBD1; j_call: TRBJ2-6; v_call: TRBV2; clone_size: -; cdr3_nt: TGTGCCAGCAGTGAGGGACAGGGCCTCTCTGGGGCCAACGTCCTGACTTTC; cdr3_aa: CASSEGQGLSGANVLTF
cdr3_length: 12; d_call: -; j_call: TRBJ2-7; v_call: TRBV30; clone_size: -; cdr3_nt: TGTGCCAGTCCCAGGGGGGCCGGCGAGCAGTACTTC; cdr3_aa: CASPRGAGEQYF
cdr3_length: 15; d_call: TRBD1; j_call: TRBJ1-6; v_call: TRBV5-1; clone_size: -; cdr3_nt: TGCGCCAGCAGCAGGGGGACAGTTAATAATTCACCCCTCCACTTT; cdr3_aa: CASSRGTVNNSPLHF
cdr3_length: 16; d_call: -; j_call: TRBJ1-2; v_call: TRBV5-1; clone_size: few; cdr3_nt: TGCGCCAGCAGCTTAACAGGGCCAAGGGGCGACTATGGCTACACCTTC; cdr3_aa: CASSLTGPRGDYGYTF
cdr3_length: 11; d_call: -; j_call: TRBJ2-1; v_call: TRBV20-1; clone_size: -; cdr3_nt: TGCAGTGCTAGGGCCGTTCCTGAGCAGTTCTTC; cdr3_aa: CSARAVPEQFF
cdr3_length: 16; d_call: -; j_call: TRBJ1-6; v_call: TRBV5-1; clone_size: -; cdr3_nt: TGCGCCAGCAGCGTTACAGGGAGCTCCTATAATTCACCCCTCCACTTT; cdr3_aa: CASSVTGSSYNSPLHF
cdr3_length: 14; d_call: TRBD1; j_call: TRBJ1-2; v_call: TRBV6-5; clone_size: -; cdr3_nt: TGTGCCAGCAGTAGGGACAGGGACCACTATGGCTACACCTTC; cdr3_aa: CASSRDRDHYGYTF
cdr3_length: 11; d_call: -; j_call: TRBJ1-2; v_call: TRBV6-5; clone_size: -; cdr3_nt: TGTGCCAGCACGGGGGGGCTTGGCTACACCTTC; cdr3_aa: CASTGGLGYTF
cdr3_length: 14; d_call: TRBD2; j_call: TRBJ2-3; v_call: TRBV2; clone_size: -; cdr3_nt: TGTGCCAGCACGGCTAGCGGGGGGACAGATACGCAGTATTTT; cdr3_aa: CASTASGGTDTQYF
cdr3_length: 15; d_call: TRBD2; j_call: TRBJ2-1; v_call: TRBV18; clone_size: -; cdr3_nt: TGTGCCAGCTCCGAATTAGGGGAGGGAGGTGATGAGCAGTTCTTC; cdr3_aa: CASSELGEGGDEQFF